This is a list of T cell receptor beta chains from one sample in a study of cytotoxic CD8 clonotypes in ibrutinib-treated CLL. Generated by immunoSEQ multiplex PCR, the TCRdb table keeps only in-frame clones and is missing some. The data contain some 130,000 clones, approximately 85% of them singletons. The sample in question was PBMCs, obtained after 24 months of ibrutinib treatment. All receptors derive from a human donor with chronic lymphocytic leukemia. CDR3s include the opening cysteine and the closing phenylalanine or tryptophan. The D gene is left open where the match is weak. The size of a clone is reported for some rows only, either as once, few or many, or as a class for expanded clones.

>TRBD1|18|TRBV4-1|TRBJ2-4|NA
CASSQGSRGSLVTNIQYF
TGCGCCAGCAGCCAAGGTAGCAGGGGGAGTCTTGTGACAAACATTCAGTACTTC
>TRBD1|15|TRBV7-6|TRBJ1-5|once
CASSLEGAPNQPQHF
TGTGCCAGCAGCTTAGAGGGGGCCCCCAATCAGCCCCAGCATTTT
>TRBD1|16|TRBV5-1|TRBJ2-2|NA
CASSLQTDRPGGELFF
TGCGCCAGCAGCTTACAGACGGACAGGCCCGGCGGGGAGCTGTTTTTT
>NA|15|TRBV5-1|TRBJ1-6|many
CASSPSQAEDSPLHF
TGCGCCAGCAGCCCGTCACAGGCGGAGGATTCACCCCTCCACTTT
>NA|15|TRBV4-3|TRBJ1-5|NA
CASSPALWGNQPQHF
TGCGCCAGCAGCCCTGCACTGTGGGGCAATCAGCCCCAGCATTTT
>NA|14|TRBV29-1|TRBJ2-7|NA
CSVVLSTGSYEQYF
TGCAGCGTGGTACTAAGTACTGGCTCCTACGAGCAGTACTTC
>TRBD1|15|TRBV5-1|TRBJ1-4|NA
CASSLQGGVDEKLFF
TGCGCCAGCAGCCTACAGGGGGGAGTGGACGAAAAACTGTTTTTT
>NA|14|TRBV6-1|TRBJ2-1|once
CATSAGTIANEQFF
TGTGCCACTTCCGCCGGGACAATCGCCAATGAGCAGTTCTTC
>NA|15|TRBV15|TRBJ1-4|NA
CATSGTGIGNEKLFF
TGTGCCACCAGCGGAACAGGGATCGGGAATGAAAAACTGTTTTTT
>TRBD1|14|TRBV7-8|TRBJ1-4|NA
CASSLVTGEGKLFF
TGTGCCAGCAGCTTAGTGACAGGGGAGGGAAAACTGTTTTTT
>TRBD2|18|TRBV4-2|TRBJ2-3|NA
CASSQITTSGFLTDTQYF
TGTGCCAGCAGCCAAATAACGACTAGCGGGTTCCTCACAGATACGCAGTATTTT
>NA|13|TRBV14|TRBJ2-3|NA
CASSRRRTDTQYF
TGTGCCAGCAGCCGACGCCGCACAGATACGCAGTATTTT
>TRBD2|14|TRBV9|TRBJ2-5|once
CASSVGLAEETQYF
TGTGCCAGCAGCGTAGGACTAGCGGAAGAGACCCAGTACTTC